The 7 T cell receptor beta chains presented below share a single source sample, sequenced in a study of CD8 T cells in Susac syndrome. Reverse transcription used about 0.5 to 1 ug RNA and random hexamers. Via MiXCR, TCRdb re-called the immunoSEQ multiplex PCR reads, giving one row per CDR3 protein. The sample yields around 190,000 distinct CDR3 sequences, roughly 92% seen once. The sample comprised CD4+ T cells from PBMCs. Source of these receptors: a human donor with Susac syndrome.

The CDR3 bases are TGTGCCAGCAGCCACTCAGGGGGAAAGAACACCGGGGAGCTGTTTTTT. Translating it yields CASSHSGGKNTGELFF. V usage is TRBV3-1 and J usage is TRBJ2-2, with 7 bases lining up with TRBD1. J was trimmed by 1 base and V by 3 bases; bases with no gene match: 5. This CDR3 has 16 amino acids. Germline V gives CDR1 LGHDT, CDR2 YNNKEL (reference sequence).

In nucleotides, the CDR3 is TGTGCCAGCAGCTTAGATTGGGACAGCACAGATACGCAGTATTTT. Amino acid sequence: CASSLDWDSTDTQYF. The chain carries TRBV7-6 and TRBJ2-3; TRBD1 or TRBD2 may be the D gene (5 bases each). This CDR3 is built from 15 residues. CDR1 is SGHVS and CDR2 is FNYEAQ in the germline V gene. Trimming stripped 1 base from V and 0 bases from J, with 8 bases between.

V and J are TRBV20-1 and TRBJ2-7; D uncertain. The length of the CDR3 is 13 residues. Trimming took off 3 bases at V and 2 bases at J, with 11 bases between the two ends. Germline-derived CDR1 and CDR2 are DFQATT and SNEGSKA (reference sequence). The CDR3 here is CSARPFGAYEQYF. DNA of the CDR3: TGCAGTGCTAGGCCTTTCGGTGCCTACGAGCAGTACTTC.

The chain combines TRBV12-3 or TRBV12-4 with TRBJ1-2; 7 bases are shared with TRBD1. V was pared by 6 bases and J by 4 bases, with 8 bases of the junction left unmatched. The CDR3 has 14 residues. Here the CDR3 DNA reads TGTGCCAGCAGACAGACAGGGAGCGGCTATGGCTACACCTTC. Its protein is CASRQTGSGYGYTF.

V gene TRBV24-1 combines with J gene TRBJ2-3; the D is unclear. Trimming took off 4 bases at V and 0 bases at J, with 16 bases between the two ends. Germline V gene data show CDR1 as KGHDR and CDR2 as SFDVKD. This CDR3 comprises 17 residues. CDR3 in amino acids: CATSDKRQAPSTDTQYF. In DNA, the CDR3 is TGTGCCACCAGTGACAAGCGACAAGCTCCAAGCACAGATACGCAGTATTTT.

The gene calls are TRBV5-4 and TRBJ1-1, with 8 bases lining up with TRBD1. Germline V gene data show CDR1 as SGHNT and CDR2 as YYREEE (reference sequence). V trimming: 4 bases; J trimming: 5 bases; junction bases outside the gene matches: 10. The CDR3 is 15 amino acids. Written as DNA, the CDR3 is TGTGCCAGCAGCCTTTCAGGGGGCGTAGGTACTGAAGCTTTCTTT. Amino acids: CASSLSGGVGTEAFF.

Remarks on this clonotype: Its ends do not fully match the called genes, so a read error is possible. The rearrangement joins TRBV18 to TRBJ2-7, with 10 bases lining up with TRBD2. Germline CDR1 is KGHSH and CDR2 is LQKENI. The CDR3 totals 16 residues. The CDR3 sequence is CASSPPGLAIPQEQYF. The CDR3 coding sequence is TGTGCCAGCTCTCCACCGGGACTAGCGATACCCCAGGAGCAGTACTTC.